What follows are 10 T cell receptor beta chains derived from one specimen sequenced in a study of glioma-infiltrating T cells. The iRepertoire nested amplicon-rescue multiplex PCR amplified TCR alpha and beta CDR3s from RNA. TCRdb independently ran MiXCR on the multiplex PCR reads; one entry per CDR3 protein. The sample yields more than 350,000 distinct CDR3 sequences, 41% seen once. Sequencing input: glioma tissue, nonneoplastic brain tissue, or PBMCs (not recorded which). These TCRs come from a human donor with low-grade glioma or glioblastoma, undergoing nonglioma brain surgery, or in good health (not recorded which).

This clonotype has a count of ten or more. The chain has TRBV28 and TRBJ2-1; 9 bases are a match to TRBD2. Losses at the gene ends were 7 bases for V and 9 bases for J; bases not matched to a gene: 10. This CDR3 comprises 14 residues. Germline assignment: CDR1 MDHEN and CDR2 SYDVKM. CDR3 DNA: TGTGCCAGCACGGTGGTAGCGGGAGTCGCTGAGCAGTTCTTC. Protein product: CASTVVAGVAEQFF.

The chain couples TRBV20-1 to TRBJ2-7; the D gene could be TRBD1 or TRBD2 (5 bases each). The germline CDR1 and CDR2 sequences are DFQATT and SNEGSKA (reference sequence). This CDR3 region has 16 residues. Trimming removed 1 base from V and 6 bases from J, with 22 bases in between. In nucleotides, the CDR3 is TGCAGTGCTAGAGTGACTCCGGGGCCCCTTTCGGGCGAGCAGTACTTC. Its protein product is CSARVTPGPLSGEQYF.

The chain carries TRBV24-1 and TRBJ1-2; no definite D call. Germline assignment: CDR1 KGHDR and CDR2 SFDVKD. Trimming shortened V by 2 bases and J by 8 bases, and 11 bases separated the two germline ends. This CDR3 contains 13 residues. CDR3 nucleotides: TGTGCCACCAGTGATTCCCAGAAGGGCGGCTACACCTTC. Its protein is CATSDSQKGGYTF.

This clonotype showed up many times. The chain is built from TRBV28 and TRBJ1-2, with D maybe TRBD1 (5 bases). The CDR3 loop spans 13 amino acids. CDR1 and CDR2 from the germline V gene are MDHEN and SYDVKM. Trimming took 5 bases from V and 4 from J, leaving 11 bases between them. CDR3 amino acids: CASSESGTYGYTF. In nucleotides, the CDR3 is TGTGCCAGCAGTGAGTCCGGGACCTATGGCTACACCTTC.

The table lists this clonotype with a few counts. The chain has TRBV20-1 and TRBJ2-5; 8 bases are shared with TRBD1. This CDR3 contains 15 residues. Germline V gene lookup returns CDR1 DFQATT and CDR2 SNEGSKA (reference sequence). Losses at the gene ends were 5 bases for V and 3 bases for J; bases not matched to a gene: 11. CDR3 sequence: CSAPDFPTGEETQYF. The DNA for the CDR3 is TGCAGTGCTCCCGATTTCCCGACAGGGGAAGAGACCCAGTACTTC.

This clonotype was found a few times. The CDR3 protein is CASSLQGGWSNQPQHF. The CDR3 DNA reads TGTGCCAGCAGCTTACAGGGGGGGTGGAGCAATCAGCCCCAGCATTTT. The J gene is TRBJ1-5, the V gene TRBV7-2; TRBD1 agrees at 7 bases. This CDR3 is 16 amino acids long. CDR1 SGHTA and CDR2 FQGNSA come from the germline V gene. V shed 2 bases, J shed 1 base, and the junction held 5 bases outside the gene matches.

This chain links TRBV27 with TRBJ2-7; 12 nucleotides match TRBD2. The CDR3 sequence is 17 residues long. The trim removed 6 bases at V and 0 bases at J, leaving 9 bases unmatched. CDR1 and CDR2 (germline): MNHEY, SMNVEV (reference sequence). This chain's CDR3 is CASSLRTSGTSSYEQYF. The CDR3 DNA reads TGTGCCAGCAGCCTCAGGACTAGCGGGACGAGCTCCTACGAGCAGTACTTC.

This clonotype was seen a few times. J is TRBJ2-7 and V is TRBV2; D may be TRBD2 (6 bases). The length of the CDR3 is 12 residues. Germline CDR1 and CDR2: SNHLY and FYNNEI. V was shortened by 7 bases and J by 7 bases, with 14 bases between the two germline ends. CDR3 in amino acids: CASKAPGREQYF. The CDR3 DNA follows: TGTGCCAGCAAAGCCCCTGGGAGGGAGCAGTACTTC. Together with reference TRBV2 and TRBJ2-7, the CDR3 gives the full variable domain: EPEVTQTPSHQVTQMGQEVILRCVPISNHLYFYWYRQILGQKVEFLVSFYNNEISEKSEIFDDQFSVERPDGSNFTLKIRSTKLEDSAMYFCASKAPGREQYFGPGTRLTVT.

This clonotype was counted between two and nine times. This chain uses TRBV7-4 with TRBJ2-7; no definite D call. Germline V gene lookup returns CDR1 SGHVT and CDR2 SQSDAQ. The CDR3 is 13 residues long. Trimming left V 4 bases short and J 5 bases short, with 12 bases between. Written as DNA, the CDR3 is TGTGCCAGCAGCTGGAGCAGTATTGACGAGCAGTACTTC. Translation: CASSWSSIDEQYF.

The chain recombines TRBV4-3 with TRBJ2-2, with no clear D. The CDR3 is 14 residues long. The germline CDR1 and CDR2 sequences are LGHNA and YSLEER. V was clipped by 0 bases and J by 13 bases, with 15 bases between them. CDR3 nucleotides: TGCGCCAGCAGCCAAGATAGGGAAAGACATGTGCTGTTTTTT. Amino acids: CASSQDRERHVLFF.